This T cell receptor (beta chain) appears in the sequencing data of a study of vaccination effects on CD4 cells after COVID-19. General observations from the study: Both infection-induced and vaccine-induced clones contracted markedly at late post-vaccination timepoints.

The CDR3 length is 16 residues. Germline values: CDR1 LGHNA, CDR2 YSLEER. With V trimmed by 1 base and J by 2 bases, 5 bases remained unmatched. Repertoires were generated with immunoSEQ multiplex PCR, while TCRdb's copy carries only in-frame clones and drops some. The table lists more than 35,000 clones, around 73% of them singletons. Expansion of antigen-specific CD4+ T cells with viral peptide pools was carried out by the ViraFEST assay before sequencing. Culturing for about 10 days preceded CD4+ T cell isolation. Infection with SARS-CoV-2 occurred in the person between March and December 2020, and PCR confirmed it. A half-volume exchange with IL-2 medium occurred on days 3 and 7. This clone was counted between two and nine times. Antigen unknown.

Source: CD4+ T cells from PBMCs cultured with HCoV-NL63 spike peptides, taken before COVID-19 vaccination. The chain has TRBV4-3 and TRBJ1-2; 9 bases map to TRBD1. This TCR derives from a human donor who had a prior SARS-CoV-2 infection. The CDR3 reads CASSQGPTGGNYGYTF. CDR3 bases: TGCGCCAGCAGCCAAGGGCCCACAGGGGGCAACTATGGCTACACCTTC.